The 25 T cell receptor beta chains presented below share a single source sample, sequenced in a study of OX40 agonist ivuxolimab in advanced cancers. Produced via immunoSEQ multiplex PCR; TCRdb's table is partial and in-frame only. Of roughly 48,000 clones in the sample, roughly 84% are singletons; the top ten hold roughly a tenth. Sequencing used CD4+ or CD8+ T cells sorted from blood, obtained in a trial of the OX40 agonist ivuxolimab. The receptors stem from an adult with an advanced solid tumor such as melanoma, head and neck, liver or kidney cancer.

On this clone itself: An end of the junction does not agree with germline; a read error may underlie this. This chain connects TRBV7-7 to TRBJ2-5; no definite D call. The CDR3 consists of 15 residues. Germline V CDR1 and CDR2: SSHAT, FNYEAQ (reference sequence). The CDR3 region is CASSLQRGAQETQYF. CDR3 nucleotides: TGTGCTAGCAGCTTACAGCGCGGAGCCCAAGAGACCCAGTACTTC.

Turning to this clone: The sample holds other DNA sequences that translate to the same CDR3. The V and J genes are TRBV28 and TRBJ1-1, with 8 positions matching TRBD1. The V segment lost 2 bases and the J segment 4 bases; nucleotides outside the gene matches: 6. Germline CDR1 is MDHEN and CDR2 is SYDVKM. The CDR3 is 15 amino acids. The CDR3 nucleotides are TGTGCCAGCAGTTTAGGACAGGGCGGTGGCACTGAAGCTTTCTTT. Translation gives CASSLGQGGGTEAFF.

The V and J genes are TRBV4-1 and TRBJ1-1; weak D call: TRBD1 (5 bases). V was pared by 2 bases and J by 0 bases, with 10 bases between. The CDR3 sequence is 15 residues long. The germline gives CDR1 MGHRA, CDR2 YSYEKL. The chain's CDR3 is CASSQLGTLNTEAFF. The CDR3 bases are TGCGCCAGCAGCCAACTTGGGACGCTGAACACTGAAGCTTTCTTT.

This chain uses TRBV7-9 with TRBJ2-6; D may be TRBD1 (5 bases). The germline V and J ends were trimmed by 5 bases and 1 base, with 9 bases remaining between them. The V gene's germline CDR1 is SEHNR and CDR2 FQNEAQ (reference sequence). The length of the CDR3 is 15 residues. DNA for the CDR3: TGTGCCAGCAGCGCCTCAGGGTCTGGGGCCAACGTCCTGACTTTC. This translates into CASSASGSGANVLTF.

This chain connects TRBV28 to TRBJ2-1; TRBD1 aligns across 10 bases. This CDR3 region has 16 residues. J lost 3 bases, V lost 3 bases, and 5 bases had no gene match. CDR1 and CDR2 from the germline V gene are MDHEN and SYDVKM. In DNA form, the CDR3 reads TGTGCCAGCAGTTTCCGACAGGGGGCGATCTACAATGAGCAGTTCTTC. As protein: CASSFRQGAIYNEQFF.

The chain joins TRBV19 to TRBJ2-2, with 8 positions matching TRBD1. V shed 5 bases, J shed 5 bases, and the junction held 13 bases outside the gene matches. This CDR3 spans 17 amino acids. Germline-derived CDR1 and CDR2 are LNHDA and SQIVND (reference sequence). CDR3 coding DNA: TGTGCCAGTAGTTTTTATTATAGGACAGGGAGAACCGGGGAGCTGTTTTTT. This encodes CASSFYYRTGRTGELFF.

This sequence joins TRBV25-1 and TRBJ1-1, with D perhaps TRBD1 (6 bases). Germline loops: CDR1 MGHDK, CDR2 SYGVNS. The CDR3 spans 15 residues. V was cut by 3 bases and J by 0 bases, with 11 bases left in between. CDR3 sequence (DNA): TGTGCCAGCAGTGATGGACAGCCAATGAACACTGAAGCTTTCTTT. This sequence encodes CASSDGQPMNTEAFF.

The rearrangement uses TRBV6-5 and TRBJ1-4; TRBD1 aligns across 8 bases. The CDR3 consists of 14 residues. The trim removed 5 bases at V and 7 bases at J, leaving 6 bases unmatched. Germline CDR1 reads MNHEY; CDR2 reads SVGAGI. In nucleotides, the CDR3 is TGTGCCAGCAGTCTTCGGACAGGGTCTGAAAAACTGTTTTTT. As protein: CASSLRTGSEKLFF.

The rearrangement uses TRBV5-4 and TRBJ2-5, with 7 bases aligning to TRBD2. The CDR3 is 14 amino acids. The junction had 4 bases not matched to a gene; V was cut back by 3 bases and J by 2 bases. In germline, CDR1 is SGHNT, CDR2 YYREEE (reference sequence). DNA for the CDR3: TGTGCCAGCAGCTCCTCAGCGGGACAAGAGACCCAGTACTTC. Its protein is CASSSSAGQETQYF.

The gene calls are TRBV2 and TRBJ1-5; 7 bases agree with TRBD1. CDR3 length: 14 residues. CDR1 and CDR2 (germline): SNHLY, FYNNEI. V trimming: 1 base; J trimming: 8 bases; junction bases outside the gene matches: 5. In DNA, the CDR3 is TGTGCCAGCAGTGAAGGAGGAGGGGGCGAGCCCCAGCATTTT. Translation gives CASSEGGGGEPQHF.

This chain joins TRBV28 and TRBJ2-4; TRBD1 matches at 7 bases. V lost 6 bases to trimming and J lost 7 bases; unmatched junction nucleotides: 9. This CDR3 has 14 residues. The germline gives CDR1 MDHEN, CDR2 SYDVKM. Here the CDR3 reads CASRGAGTANIQYF. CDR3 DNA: TGTGCCAGCAGGGGGGCTGGGACAGCCAACATTCAGTACTTC.

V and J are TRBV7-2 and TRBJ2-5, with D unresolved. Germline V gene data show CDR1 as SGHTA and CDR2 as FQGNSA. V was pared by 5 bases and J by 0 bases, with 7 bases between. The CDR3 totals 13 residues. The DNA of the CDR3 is TGTGCCAGCAGCGACTGGAACCAAGAGACCCAGTACTTC. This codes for CASSDWNQETQYF.

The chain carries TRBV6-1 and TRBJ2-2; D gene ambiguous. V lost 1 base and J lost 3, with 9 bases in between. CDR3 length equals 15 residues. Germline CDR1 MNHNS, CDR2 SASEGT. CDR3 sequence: CASSEVDGDTGELFF. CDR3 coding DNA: TGTGCCAGCAGTGAAGTCGATGGGGACACCGGGGAGCTGTTTTTT.

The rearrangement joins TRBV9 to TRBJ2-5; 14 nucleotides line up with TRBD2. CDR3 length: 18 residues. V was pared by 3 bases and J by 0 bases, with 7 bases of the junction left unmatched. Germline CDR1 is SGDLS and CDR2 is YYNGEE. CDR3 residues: CASSAGLAGGLYQETQYF. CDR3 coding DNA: TGTGCCAGCAGCGCCGGACTAGCGGGAGGCCTTTACCAAGAGACCCAGTACTTC.

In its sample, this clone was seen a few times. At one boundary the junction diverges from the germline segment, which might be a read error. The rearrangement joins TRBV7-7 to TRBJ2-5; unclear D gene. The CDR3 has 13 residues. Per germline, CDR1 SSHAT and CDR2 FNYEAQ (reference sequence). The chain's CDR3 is CASSLAGVGTQYF. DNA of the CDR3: TGTGCTAGCAGCTTAGCAGGCGTCGGGACCCAGTACTTC. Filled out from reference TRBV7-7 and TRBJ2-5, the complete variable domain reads GAGVSQSPRYKVTKRGQDVTLRCDPISSHATLYWYQQALGQGPEFLTYFNYEAQPDKSGLPSDRFSAERPEGSISTLTIQRTEQRDSAMYRCASSLAGVGTQYFGPGTRLLVL.

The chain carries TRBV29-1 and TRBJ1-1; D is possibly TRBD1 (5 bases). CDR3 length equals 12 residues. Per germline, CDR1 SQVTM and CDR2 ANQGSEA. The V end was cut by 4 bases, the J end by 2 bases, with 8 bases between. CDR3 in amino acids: CSVVRDNTEAFF. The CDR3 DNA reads TGCAGCGTTGTAAGGGACAACACTGAAGCTTTCTTT.

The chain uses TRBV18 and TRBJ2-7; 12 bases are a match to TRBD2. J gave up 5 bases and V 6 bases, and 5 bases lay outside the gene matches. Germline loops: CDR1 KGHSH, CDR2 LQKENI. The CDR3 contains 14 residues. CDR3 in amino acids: CASSRLAGEDEQYF. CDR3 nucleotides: TGTGCCAGCTCCAGACTAGCGGGAGAGGACGAGCAGTACTTC.

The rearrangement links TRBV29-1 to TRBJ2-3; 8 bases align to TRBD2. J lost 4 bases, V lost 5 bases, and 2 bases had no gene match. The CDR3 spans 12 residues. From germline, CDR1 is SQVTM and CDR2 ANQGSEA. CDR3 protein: CSVKAGADTQYF. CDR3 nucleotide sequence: TGCAGCGTTAAAGCGGGAGCAGATACGCAGTATTTT.

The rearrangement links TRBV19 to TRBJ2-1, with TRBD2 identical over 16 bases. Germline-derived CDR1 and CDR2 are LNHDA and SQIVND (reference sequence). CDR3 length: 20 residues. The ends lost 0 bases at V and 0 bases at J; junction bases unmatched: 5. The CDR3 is CASSIEGLAGGVGSYNEQFF. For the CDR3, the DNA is TGTGCCAGTAGTATAGAGGGACTAGCGGGAGGGGTTGGCTCCTACAATGAGCAGTTCTTC.

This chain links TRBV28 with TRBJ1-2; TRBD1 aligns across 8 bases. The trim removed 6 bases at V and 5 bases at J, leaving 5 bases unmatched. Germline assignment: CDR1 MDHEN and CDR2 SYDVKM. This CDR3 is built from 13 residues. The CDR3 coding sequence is TGTGCCAGCAGGGTGGGACAGGAATATGGCTACACCTTC. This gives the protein CASRVGQEYGYTF.

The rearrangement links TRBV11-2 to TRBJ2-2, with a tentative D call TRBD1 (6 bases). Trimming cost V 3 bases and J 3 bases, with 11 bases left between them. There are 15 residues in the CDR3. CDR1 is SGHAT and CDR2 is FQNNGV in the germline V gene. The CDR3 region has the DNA TGTGCCAGCAGCTTGAAGGGGGACGACACCGGGGAGCTGTTTTTT. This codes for CASSLKGDDTGELFF.

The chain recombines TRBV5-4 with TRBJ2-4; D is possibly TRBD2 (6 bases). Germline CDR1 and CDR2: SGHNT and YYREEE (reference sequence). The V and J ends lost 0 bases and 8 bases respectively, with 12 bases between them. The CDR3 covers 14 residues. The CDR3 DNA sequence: TGTGCCAGCAGCTTGGGGGGGGTTGCCTACATTCAGTACTTC. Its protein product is CASSLGGVAYIQYF.

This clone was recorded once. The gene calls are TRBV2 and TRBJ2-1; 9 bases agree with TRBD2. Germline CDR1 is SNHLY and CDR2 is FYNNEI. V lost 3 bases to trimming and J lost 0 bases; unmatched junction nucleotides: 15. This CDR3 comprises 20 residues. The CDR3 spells CASSDNAPPVSGSSYNEQFF. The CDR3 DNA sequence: TGTGCCAGCAGTGACAATGCCCCCCCGGTTAGCGGGAGCTCCTACAATGAGCAGTTCTTC.

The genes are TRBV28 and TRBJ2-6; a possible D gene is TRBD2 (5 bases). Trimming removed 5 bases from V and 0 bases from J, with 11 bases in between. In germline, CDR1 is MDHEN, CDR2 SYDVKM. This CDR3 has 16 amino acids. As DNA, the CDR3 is TGTGCCAGCAGTATATTAGGACTCTCTGGGGCCAACGTCCTGACTTTC. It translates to CASSILGLSGANVLTF.

CDR3 bases: TGTGCCAGCAGCTCCCGGACAGGGGATGAGCAGTTCTTC. Translating gives CASSSRTGDEQFF. The V gene is TRBV5-4, the J gene TRBJ2-1, with 9 bases lining up with TRBD1. CDR3 length: 13 amino acids. V gave up 3 bases and J gave up 8 bases; unmatched junction bases: 3. Germline assignment: CDR1 SGHNT and CDR2 YYREEE (reference sequence).